One and the same sample provided the 10 T cell receptor beta chains below, sequenced in a study of CD8 T cells in Susac syndrome. When the RNA was reverse transcribed, random hexamers were used with an input of 0.5 to 1 ug. TCRdb itself ran the immunoSEQ multiplex PCR reads through MiXCR, one entry per CDR3 protein. The sample shows 150,000 to 200,000 distinct CDR3 sequences, about 90% of them seen only once. The material sequenced was CD4+ T cells from PBMCs. These receptor sequences come from a human donor in good health.

The chain uses TRBV10-3 and TRBJ2-2; D is unresolved. The germline V gene has CDR1 ENHRY and CDR2 SYGVKD. There are 15 residues in the CDR3. Trimming pared 2 bases from V and 4 bases from J, leaving 11 bases between. CDR3 sequence: CAISEPSRRTGELFF. In DNA form, the CDR3 reads TGTGCCATCAGTGAGCCTTCCCGACGCACCGGGGAGCTGTTTTTT.

This chain uses TRBV20-1 with TRBJ2-7, with TRBD1 matching over 10 bases. The ends lost 3 bases at V and 3 bases at J; junction bases unmatched: 2. The CDR3 consists of 13 residues. Germline CDR1 is DFQATT and CDR2 is SNEGSKA (reference sequence). This chain's CDR3 is CSARRDRGYEQYF. The CDR3 DNA follows: TGCAGTGCTAGGCGGGACAGGGGCTACGAGCAGTACTTC.

As to this clonotype: Sequence at one end of the junction differs from germline and may be a read error. The chain recombines TRBV7-7 with TRBJ2-7, with TRBD2 identical over 14 bases. CDR3 length equals 17 residues. CDR1 SSHAT and CDR2 FNYEAQ come from the germline V gene (reference sequence). CDR3 sequence: CASSMGTSGSGAYEQYF. As DNA, the CDR3 is TGTGCTAGCAGCATGGGGACTAGCGGGAGCGGCGCCTACGAGCAGTACTTC.

The gene calls are TRBV15 and TRBJ2-1; no clear D gene. Trimming pared 0 bases from V and 7 bases from J, leaving 10 bases between. The CDR3 is 14 residues long. CDR1 and CDR2 (germline): LNHNV, YYDKDF (reference sequence). CDR3 loop: CATSRDLRVNEQFF. CDR3 bases: TGTGCCACCAGCAGAGATTTACGAGTGAATGAGCAGTTCTTC.

The chain combines TRBV2 with TRBJ1-6; D gene unclear. The germline V gene encodes CDR1 SNHLY and CDR2 FYNNEI. V was cut by 2 bases and J by 7 bases, with 9 bases left in between. The CDR3 runs to 14 residues. The CDR3, as DNA: TGTGCCAGCAGTGAAAGGCCAGTAAATTCACCCCTCCACTTT. The encoded protein is CASSERPVNSPLHF.

V usage is TRBV28 and J usage is TRBJ1-1; D is possibly TRBD1 (6 bases). This CDR3 has 14 residues. V lost 4 bases, J lost 4 bases, and 13 bases lay in between. Per germline, CDR1 MDHEN and CDR2 SYDVKM. CDR3 in amino acids: CASSSGQTVTEAFF. Here the CDR3 DNA reads TGTGCCAGCAGTTCGGGACAAACGGTCACTGAAGCTTTCTTT.

The chain carries TRBV4-3 and TRBJ1-1, with D possibly TRBD1 on 5 matching bases. Between the trimmed V and J ends, which lost 5 bases and 4 bases, there was a span of 23 bases. CDR3 length: 17 residues. From germline, CDR1 is LGHNA and CDR2 YSLEER. In nucleotides, the CDR3 is TGCGCCAGCAGCGTGAGACGGGGGTCGGGAATGAGCACTGAAGCTTTCTTT. Amino acids: CASSVRRGSGMSTEAFF.

The chain links TRBV20-1 to TRBJ2-4, with D possibly TRBD2 on 5 matching bases. Germline-derived CDR1 and CDR2 are DFQATT and SNEGSKA (reference sequence). CDR3 length: 14 amino acids. The V and J ends lost 2 bases and 9 bases respectively, with 17 bases between them. The CDR3 DNA reads TGCAGTGCTAGAAATACTAGAGGCGCCGCCATTCAGTACTTC. Protein product: CSARNTRGAAIQYF.

The rearrangement joins TRBV6-2 or TRBV6-3 to TRBJ2-3; 7 bases align to TRBD1. Germline CDR1 and CDR2: MNHEY and SVGEGT. The CDR3 extends over 16 amino acids. The J segment lost 0 bases and the V segment lost 6 bases, leaving 9 bases of the junction unmatched. The DNA of the CDR3 is TGTGCCAGCAGAAAACCGACAGGGCTGAGCACAGATACGCAGTATTTT. Its translation: CASRKPTGLSTDTQYF.

The chain couples TRBV5-1 to TRBJ2-7, with D unresolved. Germline V CDR1 and CDR2: SGHRS, YFSETQ. The ends were cut back, 1 base at V and 6 bases at J, with 8 bases in the middle. The CDR3 extends over 12 amino acids. CDR3 residues: CASSLIRVEQYF. The CDR3 coding sequence is TGCGCCAGCAGCTTGATTAGGGTCGAGCAGTACTTC.